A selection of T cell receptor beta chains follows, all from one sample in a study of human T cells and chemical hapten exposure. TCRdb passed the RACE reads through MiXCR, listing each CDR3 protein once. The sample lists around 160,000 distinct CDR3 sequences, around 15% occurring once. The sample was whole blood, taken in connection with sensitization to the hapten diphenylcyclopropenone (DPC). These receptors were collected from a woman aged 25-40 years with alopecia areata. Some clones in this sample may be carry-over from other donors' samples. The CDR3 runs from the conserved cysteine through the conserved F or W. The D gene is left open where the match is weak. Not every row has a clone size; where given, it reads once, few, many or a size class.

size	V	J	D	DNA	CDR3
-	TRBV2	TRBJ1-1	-	TGTGCCAGCAGTGTACAGGGCTACACTGAAGCTTTCTTT	CASSVQGYTEAFF
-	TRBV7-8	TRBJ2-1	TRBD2	TGTGCCAGCAGCTTAGCTTTGCTAGCGGGGGGTGGAGAGCAGTTCTTC	CASSLALLAGGGEQFF
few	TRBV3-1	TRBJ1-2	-	TGTGCCAGCAGCCAAAGGGGGTATGGCTACACCTTC	CASSQRGYGYTF
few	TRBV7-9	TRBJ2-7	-	TGTGCTATCGGTGTTCCCGCGGCCACCTACGAGCAGTACTTC	CAIGVPAATYEQYF
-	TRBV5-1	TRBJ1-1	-	TGCGCCAGCAGCGTTTCGACAGGATCTACTGAAGCTTTCTTT	CASSVSTGSTEAFF
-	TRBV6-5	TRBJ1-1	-	TGTGCCAGCAGTGGCCGTAGCTGGGGTACTGAAGCTTTCTTT	CASSGRSWGTEAFF
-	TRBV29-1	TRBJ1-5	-	TGCAGCGTTGCCGGCGCGTCGGGCCCGGGTCAGCCCCAGCATTTT	CSVAGASGPGQPQHF
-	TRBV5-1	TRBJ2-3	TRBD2	TGCGCCAGCAGCTTGGCCAACAGGGCTAGCGGGGCCCCCAGCACAGATACGCAGTATTTT	CASSLANRASGAPSTDTQYF
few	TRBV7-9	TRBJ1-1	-	TGTGCCAGCAGCCGCCTTGAGTACTCAGCTTTCTTT	CASSRLEYSAFF
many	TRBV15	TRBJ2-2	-	TGTGCCACCAGCAGAGGGCCCGGGAGATTGAACACCGGGGAGCTGTTTTTT	CATSRGPGRLNTGELFF
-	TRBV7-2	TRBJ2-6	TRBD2	TGTGCCAGCAGCCCCCGGTCTAGCGGGAGGATCTCTGGGGCCAACGTCCTGACTTTC	CASSPRSSGRISGANVLTF
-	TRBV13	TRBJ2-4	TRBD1	TGTGCCAGCAGCACCGGGACAGGCCAAAACATTCAGTACTTC	CASSTGTGQNIQYF
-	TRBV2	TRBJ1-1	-	TGTGCCACCCGGAAGGAGAACACTGAAGCTTTCTTT	CATRKENTEAFF
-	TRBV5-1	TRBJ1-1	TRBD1	TGCGCCAGCCAAGGACAGGTGGGGACTGAAGCTTTCTTT	CASQGQVGTEAFF
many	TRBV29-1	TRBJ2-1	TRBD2	TGCAGCGTCGCAACTAGCGGGAGTTACAATGAGCAGTTCTTC	CSVATSGSYNEQFF
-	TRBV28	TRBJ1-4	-	TGTGCCAGCAGTCGATACGGGGCGGAGGATGAAAAACTGTTTTTT	CASSRYGAEDEKLFF
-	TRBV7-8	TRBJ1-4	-	TGTGCCAGCAGCTTAGCGTACAGGGACGAAAAACTGTTTTTT	CASSLAYRDEKLFF
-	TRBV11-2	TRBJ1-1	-	TGTGCCAGCAGCTTAGTTCTAGGGCAGGAGAACACTGAAGCTTTCTTT	CASSLVLGQENTEAFF
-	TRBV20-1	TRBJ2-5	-	TGCAGTGTCGGTATAGCGGCTCAAGAGACCCAGTACTTC	CSVGIAAQETQYF
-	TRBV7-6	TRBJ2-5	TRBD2	TGTACCAGCAGCTTAGGACTAGCGGGAAAAGAGACCCAGTACTTC	CTSSLGLAGKETQYF